This TCR beta chain was sequenced for a study of blood T cell repertoires in COVID-19. The count of this clone is one. Sequenced by immunoSEQ multiplex PCR; TCRdb stores in-frame clones only, minus some. The table shows about 280,000 clones, with 85% occurring only once. Those who participated ranged in age from 18 to 89 years and resided in 20 to 30 US areas. The TCR comes from a woman in her forties or fifties who had recovered from COVID-19. Sequencing input: PBMCs or T cells enriched from blood (not recorded which).

The CDR3, as DNA: TGTGCCAGCAGCCTGACAGGGGAAGCTGAAGCTTTCTTT. Protein: CASSLTGEAEAFF. The chain carries TRBV14 and TRBJ1-1; 8 nucleotides align to TRBD1. This CDR3 is built from 13 residues. The junction had 4 bases not matched to a gene; V was cut back by 4 bases and J by 6 bases. Germline assignment: CDR1 SGHDN and CDR2 FVKESK.